These T cell receptor beta chains were read from a single sample in a study of blood T cells in healthy people across ages. TCRdb re-called the 5' RACE reads with MiXCR, one entry per CDR3 protein. The data show 600,000 or so distinct CDR3 sequences, under 30% seen once. Sequenced material: blood. Receptors originate from a woman older than 75 in good health. Each CDR3 is given with its conserved first and last residue. The D gene is left open where the match is weak. Clone size is stated in some rows and not others, as once, few, many or a class when expanded.

>TRBJ2-1|-|-|TRBV20-1
TGCAGTGCTGGAAAGAAGACGAGGACCTACAATGAGCAGTTCTTC
CSAGKKTRTYNEQFF
>TRBJ1-2|many|TRBD1|TRBV18
TGTGCCAGCTCGTTCCAGGGGGACGGCTACACCTTC
CASSFQGDGYTF
>TRBJ1-2|-|TRBD1|TRBV7-9
TGTGCCAGCAGCATGAGGACAGGTCCTGAGGGCTACACCTTC
CASSMRTGPEGYTF
>TRBJ2-5|-|-|TRBV10-3
TGTGCCATCAGTGCTTACACGACGCAAGAGACCCAGTACTTC
CAISAYTTQETQYF
>TRBJ1-2|many|-|TRBV20-1
TGCAGTGCTTCTCACAACGGCGGCTACACCTTC
CSASHNGGYTF
>TRBJ2-1|-|-|TRBV29-1
TGCAGCGTTGACCAGGGAGCCGAGCAGTTCTTC
CSVDQGAEQFF
>TRBJ2-1|-|-|TRBV4-2
TGTGCCAGCACAACGACAGATCTTGAGTTCTTC
CASTTTDLEFF
>TRBJ1-5|few|TRBD1|TRBV28
TGTGCCAGCAGTTTATTCGGGCAGGGGGCGCGGCAGCCCCAGCATTTT
CASSLFGQGARQPQHF
>TRBJ2-7|-|-|TRBV14
TGTGCCAGCAGCCAAGGGCCGGGGTACGAGCAGTACTTC
CASSQGPGYEQYF
>TRBJ2-1|many|-|TRBV5-1
TGCGCCAGCAGCTCTATTGGCCGAGCGGCCCTCGGGGGCAATGAGCAGTTCTTC
CASSSIGRAALGGNEQFF
>TRBJ2-4|-|-|TRBV10-3
TGTGCCATCAGTGCCGATCAGTCTAACATTCAGTACTTC
CAISADQSNIQYF
>TRBJ2-3|many|-|TRBV5-4
TGTGCCAGCAGCTTGGGAATTCAAGATACGCAGTATTTT
CASSLGIQDTQYF
>TRBJ2-1|once|-|TRBV24-1
TGTGCCACCAGTGGCCAATCAAGCAATCCACCCAATGAGCAGTTCTTC
CATSGQSSNPPNEQFF
>TRBJ2-1|few|TRBD1|TRBV6-6
TGTGCCAGCAGTGAGACAGGGGATAATAATGAGCAGTTCTTC
CASSETGDNNEQFF
>TRBJ2-3|many|TRBD2|TRBV6-1
TGTGCCAGCAGTGAAGCGCGACTAGCGCCGACCCAGTATTTT
CASSEARLAPTQYF
>TRBJ1-3|-|TRBD1|TRBV12-3/TRBV12-4
TGTGCCAGCAGTTTAACAGGGGCGAGCTCTGGAAACACCATATATTTT
CASSLTGASSGNTIYF
>TRBJ1-5|many|TRBD1|TRBV9
TGTGCCAGCAGCCAAGGCGTCGAGGGGGCGGGTCAGCCCCAGCATTTT
CASSQGVEGAGQPQHF
>TRBJ1-2|-|-|TRBV7-3
TGTGCCAGCAGCTTAACTTGGACAGACTATGGCTACACCTTC
CASSLTWTDYGYTF
>TRBJ2-1|-|-|TRBV20-1
TGCAGTGCTAACCTCCTCAGCGGGGAGCAGTTCTTC
CSANLLSGEQFF
>TRBJ2-1|few|-|TRBV20-1
TGCAGTGCTATTGCGCCGGGACTGATAAAAGGGACCCAGTTCTTC
CSAIAPGLIKGTQFF
>TRBJ1-1|-|-|TRBV11-1
TGTGCCAGCCACAAATTGCGCGGGAACACTGAAGCTTTCTTT
CASHKLRGNTEAFF
>TRBJ2-2|few|TRBD2|TRBV9
TGTGCCAGCAGCGTAGCTTTGGCGGGGGTGGACGGGGAGCTGTTTTTT
CASSVALAGVDGELFF
>TRBJ2-5|-|-|TRBV29-1
TGCAGCGTTGAGTCGCATAGAGGAGAGACCCAGTACTTC
CSVESHRGETQYF
>TRBJ2-3|many|-|TRBV18
TGTGCCAGCTCACCGGTGCAGGGTGGCACAGATACGCAGTATTTT
CASSPVQGGTDTQYF
>TRBJ2-3|-|-|TRBV7-2
TGTGCCAGCAGCTTAGGCGGGGTCGAAGATACGCAGTATTTT
CASSLGGVEDTQYF
>TRBJ1-2|-|-|TRBV2
TGTGCCAGCAGGGAGGGGGAGGATAACTATGGCTACACCTTC
CASREGEDNYGYTF
>TRBJ1-4|few|-|TRBV6-2/TRBV6-3
TGTGCCAGCAGCCCCGGACCGTTGGAAAAACCGTTTTTT
CASSPGPLEKPFF
>TRBJ1-6|few|TRBD1|TRBV6-1
TGTGCCAGCAGCGGGGACAGGCCGAGCGTATATAATTCACCCCTCCACTTT
CASSGDRPSVYNSPLHF
>TRBJ2-1|many|TRBD2|TRBV20-1
TGCAGTGCTAGAGCCCCGGGGCGGGGGGTTGATGAGCAGTTCTTC
CSARAPGRGVDEQFF
>TRBJ2-1|-|TRBD2|TRBV7-2
TGTGCCAGCAGCTTACAAGCGGGGGTGGTGACGGGGGAGCAGTTCTTC
CASSLQAGVVTGEQFF
>TRBJ1-6|-|-|TRBV12-3/TRBV12-4
TGTGCCAGCAGTTTAATAGCTGGGGTTTCACCCCTCCACTTT
CASSLIAGVSPLHF
>TRBJ1-2|few|-|TRBV29-1
TGCAGCGTTGAAACGAGGGGCCCCGGCTACACCTTC
CSVETRGPGYTF
>TRBJ2-5|many|-|TRBV11-2
TGTGCCAGCAGCTTCCAGGGGATAGAGGGAGAGACCCAGTACTTC
CASSFQGIEGETQYF
>TRBJ1-4|-|TRBD1|TRBV2
TGTGCCAGCAGTGCGGGACAGGGGAGCGGGAATGAAAAACTGTTTTTT
CASSAGQGSGNEKLFF
>TRBJ2-4|-|TRBD2|TRBV12-3/TRBV12-4
TGTGCCAGCAGCCTGGCGGGGGGGCAGGCTAGCATTCAGTACTTC
CASSLAGGQASIQYF
>TRBJ2-7|-|-|TRBV28
TGTGCCAGCACCTTTGACGTGGGAGGTAGCTTCTACGAGCAGTACTTC
CASTFDVGGSFYEQYF
>TRBJ1-5|few|TRBD1|TRBV28
TGTGCCAGCAGGCCCGACAGGGAGCGGAGTTCGCCCCAGCATTTT
CASRPDRERSSPQHF
>TRBJ1-4|-|-|TRBV25-1
TGTGCCAGCAGTGAACTTAATGAAAAACTGTTTTTT
CASSELNEKLFF
>TRBJ1-2|many|-|TRBV9
TGTGCCAGCAGCATTCACCCTCGGGAGGCGACCTATGGCTACACCTTC
CASSIHPREATYGYTF
>TRBJ1-4|-|TRBD1|TRBV4-2
TGTGCCAGCAGCCAAAATATCTTTGCGCAGGGGGTTGAAAAACTGTTTTTT
CASSQNIFAQGVEKLFF
>TRBJ2-1|many|-|TRBV6-2/TRBV6-3
TGTGCCAGCAGTACGGGTTTTAATAGGAATGAGCAGTTCTTC
CASSTGFNRNEQFF
>TRBJ1-1|few|-|TRBV7-8
TGTGCCAGCAGCTTAGTTTTAGGAGCCCTGAACACTGAAGCTTTCTTT
CASSLVLGALNTEAFF
>TRBJ2-7|many|-|TRBV5-1
TGCGCCAGCAGCTCCGGATCCGCCTACGAGCAGTACTTC
CASSSGSAYEQYF
>TRBJ2-5|many|TRBD2|TRBV30
TGTGCCTGGAGTGCGGGACTAGCGGGGGGGCTGAAGACCCAGTACTTC
CAWSAGLAGGLKTQYF
>TRBJ1-6|many|TRBD1|TRBV7-9
TGTGCCGGGAGGGGGCCGGATAATTCACCCCTCCACTTT
CAGRGPDNSPLHF
>TRBJ2-4|many|-|TRBV6-1
TGTGCCAGCAGTATCAGTTTACAAAACATTCAGTACTTC
CASSISLQNIQYF
>TRBJ2-7|many|-|TRBV19
TGTGCCAGTAGGGCTCAGGGCCCCCTCTACGAGCAGTACTTC
CASRAQGPLYEQYF